The present entry profiles one T cell receptor beta chain with its context. This sample was included in a study of blood T cell repertoires in COVID-19. Study overall: T cells, B-cell-depleted T cells, or PBMCs supplied cDNA or gDNA.

Measured with immunoSEQ multiplex PCR; TCRdb has only the in-frame clones, and not every one. The sample includes about 210,000 clones, roughly 84% of them seen just once. Trimming pared 4 bases from V and 1 base from J, leaving 11 bases between. CDR1 is SGHRS, CDR2 YFSETQ, per germline. The CDR3 contains 14 residues. This chain connects TRBV5-1 to TRBJ1-2; possible D gene TRBD1, 5 bases. This clonotype originated in a man aged 50-60 years with active or convalescent COVID-19. The source material was peripheral blood. The CDR3 sequence: CASSDSLHNYGYTF. In DNA, the CDR3 is TGCGCCAGCAGCGACAGTCTCCATAACTATGGCTACACCTTC.